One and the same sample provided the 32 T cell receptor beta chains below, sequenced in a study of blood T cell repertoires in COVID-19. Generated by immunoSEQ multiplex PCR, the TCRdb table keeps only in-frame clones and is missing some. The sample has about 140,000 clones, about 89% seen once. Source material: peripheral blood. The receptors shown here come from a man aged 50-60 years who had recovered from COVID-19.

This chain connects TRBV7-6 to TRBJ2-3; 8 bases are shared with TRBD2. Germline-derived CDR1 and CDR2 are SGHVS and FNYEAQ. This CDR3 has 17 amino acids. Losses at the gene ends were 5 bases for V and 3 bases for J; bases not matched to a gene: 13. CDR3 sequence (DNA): TGTGCCAGCAGCCCCCGTGTTGCGGGGGGAATGACAGATACGCAGTATTTT. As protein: CASSPRVAGGMTDTQYF.

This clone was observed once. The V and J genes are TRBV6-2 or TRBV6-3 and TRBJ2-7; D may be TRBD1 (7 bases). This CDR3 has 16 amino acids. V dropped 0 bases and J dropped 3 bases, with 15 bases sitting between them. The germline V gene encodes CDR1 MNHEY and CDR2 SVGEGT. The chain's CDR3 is CASSYSASGGIYEQYF. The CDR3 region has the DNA TGTGCCAGCAGTTACTCGGCGTCAGGGGGGATCTACGAGCAGTACTTC.

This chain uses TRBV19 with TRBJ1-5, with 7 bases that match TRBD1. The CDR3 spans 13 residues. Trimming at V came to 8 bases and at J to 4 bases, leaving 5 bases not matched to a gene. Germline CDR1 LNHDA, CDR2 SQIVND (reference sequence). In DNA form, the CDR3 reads TGTGCCAGTTCGGACAGGTGGAATCAGCCCCAGCATTTT. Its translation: CASSDRWNQPQHF.

CDR3 sequence: CSASRRNYGYTF. In DNA form, the CDR3 reads TGCAGTGCTAGTAGGCGGAACTATGGCTACACCTTC. The chain uses TRBV20-1 and TRBJ1-2; D is ambiguous. The CDR3 is made up of 12 amino acids. Germline CDR1 DFQATT, CDR2 SNEGSKA (reference sequence). V gave up 3 bases and J gave up 2 bases, with 7 bases separating them.

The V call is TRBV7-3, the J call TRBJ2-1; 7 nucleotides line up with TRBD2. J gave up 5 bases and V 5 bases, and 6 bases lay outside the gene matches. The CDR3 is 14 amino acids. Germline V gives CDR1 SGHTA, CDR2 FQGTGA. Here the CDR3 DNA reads TGTGCCAGCAGCCAAAGCGGGGCCAACAATGAGCAGTTCTTC. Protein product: CASSQSGANNEQFF.

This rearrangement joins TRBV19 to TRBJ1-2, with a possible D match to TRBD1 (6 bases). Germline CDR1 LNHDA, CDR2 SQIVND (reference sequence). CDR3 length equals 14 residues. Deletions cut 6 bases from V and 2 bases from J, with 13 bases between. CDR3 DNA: TGTGCCAGTAGCCTCGGGGGGCCGAACTATGGCTACACCTTC. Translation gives CASSLGGPNYGYTF.

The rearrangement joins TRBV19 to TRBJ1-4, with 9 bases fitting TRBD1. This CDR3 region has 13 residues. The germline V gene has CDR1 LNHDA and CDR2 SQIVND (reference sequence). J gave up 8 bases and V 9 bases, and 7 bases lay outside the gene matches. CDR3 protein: CASRDRAAEKLFF. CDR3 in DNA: TGTGCCAGCCGGGACAGGGCGGCCGAAAAACTGTTTTTT.

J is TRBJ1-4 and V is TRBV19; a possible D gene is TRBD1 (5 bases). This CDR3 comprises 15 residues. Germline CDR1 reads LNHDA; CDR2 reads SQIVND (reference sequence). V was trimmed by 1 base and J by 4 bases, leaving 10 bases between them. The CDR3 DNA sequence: TGTGCCAGTAGTATAGGAGGACACAGTAATGAAAAACTGTTTTTT. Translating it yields CASSIGGHSNEKLFF.

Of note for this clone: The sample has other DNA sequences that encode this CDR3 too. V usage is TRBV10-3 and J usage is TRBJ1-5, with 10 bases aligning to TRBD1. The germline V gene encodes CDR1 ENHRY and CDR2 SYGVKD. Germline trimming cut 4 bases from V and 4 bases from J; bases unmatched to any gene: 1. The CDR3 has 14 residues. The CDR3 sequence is CAISGTGGNQPQHF. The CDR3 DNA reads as TGTGCCATCAGTGGGACAGGGGGGAATCAGCCCCAGCATTTT.

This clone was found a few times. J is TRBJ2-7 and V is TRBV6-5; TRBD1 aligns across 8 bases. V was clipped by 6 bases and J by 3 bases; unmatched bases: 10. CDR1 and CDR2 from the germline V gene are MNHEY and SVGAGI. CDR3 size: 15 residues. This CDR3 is CASSRADRGGYEQYF. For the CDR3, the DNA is TGTGCCAGCAGCCGCGCAGACAGGGGTGGCTACGAGCAGTACTTC.

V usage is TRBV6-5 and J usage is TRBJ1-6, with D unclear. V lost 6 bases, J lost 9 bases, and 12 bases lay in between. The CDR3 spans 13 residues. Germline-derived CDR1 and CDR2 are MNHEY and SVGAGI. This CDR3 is CASSLQMPSPLHF. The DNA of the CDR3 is TGTGCCAGCAGCCTACAGATGCCTTCACCCCTCCACTTT.

Written as DNA, the CDR3 is TGTGCCAGCAGTTCGACAGAGATCTCCTACGAGCAGTACTTC. As protein: CASSSTEISYEQYF. The chain uses TRBV11-2 and TRBJ2-7, with TRBD1 as a possible D gene (5 bases). The ends were cut back, 6 bases at V and 0 bases at J, with 12 bases in the middle. The CDR3 totals 14 residues. Germline values: CDR1 SGHAT, CDR2 FQNNGV.

The DNA for the CDR3 is TGTGCCAGCAGCCTGAGCTCCTACGAGCAGTACTTC. As protein: CASSLSSYEQYF. J is TRBJ2-7 and V is TRBV3-1 (or the pseudogene TRBV3-2); D not resolved. This CDR3 is built from 12 residues. The V gene lost 4 bases and the J gene lost 0 bases, with 4 bases spanning the gap. Germline V gene sequence: CDR1 LGHDT, CDR2 YNNKEL (reference sequence).

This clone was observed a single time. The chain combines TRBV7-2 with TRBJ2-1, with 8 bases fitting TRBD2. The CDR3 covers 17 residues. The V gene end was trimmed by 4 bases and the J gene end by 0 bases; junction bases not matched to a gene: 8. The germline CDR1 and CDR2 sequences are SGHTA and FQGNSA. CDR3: CASSSPVAGSSYNEQFF. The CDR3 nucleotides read TGTGCCAGCAGCTCACCAGTAGCGGGAAGCTCCTACAATGAGCAGTTCTTC.

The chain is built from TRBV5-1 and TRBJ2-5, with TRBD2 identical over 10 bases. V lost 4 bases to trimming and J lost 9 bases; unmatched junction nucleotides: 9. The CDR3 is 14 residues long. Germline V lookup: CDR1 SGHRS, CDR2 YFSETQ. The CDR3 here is CASSKAGGRWAQYF. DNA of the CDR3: TGCGCCAGCAGCAAAGCGGGGGGGCGTTGGGCCCAGTACTTC. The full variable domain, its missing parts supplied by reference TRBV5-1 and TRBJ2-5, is KAGVTQTPRYLIKTRGQQVTLSCSPISGHRSVSWYQQTPGQGLQFLFEYFSETQRNKGNFPGRFSGRQFSNSRSEMNVSTLELGDSALYLCASSKAGGRWAQYFGPGTRLLVL.

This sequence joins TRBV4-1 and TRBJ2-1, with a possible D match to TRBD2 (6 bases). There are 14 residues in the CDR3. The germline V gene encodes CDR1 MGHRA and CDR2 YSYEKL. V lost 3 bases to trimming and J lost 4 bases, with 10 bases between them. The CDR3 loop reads CASSHPGLYNEQFF. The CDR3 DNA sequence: TGCGCCAGCAGCCATCCGGGACTTTACAATGAGCAGTTCTTC.

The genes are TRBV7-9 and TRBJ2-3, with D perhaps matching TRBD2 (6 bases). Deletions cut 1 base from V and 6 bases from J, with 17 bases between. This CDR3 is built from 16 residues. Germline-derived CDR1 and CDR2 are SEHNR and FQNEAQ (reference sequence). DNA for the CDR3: TGTGCCAGCAGCTTAGTGGGGAGTGGGGGGTTTGATACGCAGTATTTT. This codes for CASSLVGSGGFDTQYF.

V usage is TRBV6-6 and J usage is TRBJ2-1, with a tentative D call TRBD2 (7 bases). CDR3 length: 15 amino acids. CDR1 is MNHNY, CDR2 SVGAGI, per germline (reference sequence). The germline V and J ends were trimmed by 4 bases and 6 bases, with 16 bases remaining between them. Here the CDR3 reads CASSFLWGGPNEQFF. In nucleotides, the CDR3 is TGTGCCAGCAGTTTTTTGTGGGGGGGCCCCAATGAGCAGTTCTTC.

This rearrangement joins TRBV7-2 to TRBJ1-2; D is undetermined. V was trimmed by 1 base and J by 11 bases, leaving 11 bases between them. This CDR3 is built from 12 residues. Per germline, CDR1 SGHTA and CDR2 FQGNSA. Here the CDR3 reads CASSLVASQYTF. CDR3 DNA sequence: TGTGCCAGCAGCTTAGTGGCCTCTCAGTACACCTTC.

The CDR3 loop is CASSRLGLRGEYGYTF. The CDR3 nucleotides read TGTGCCAGCAGCCGATTAGGCCTTAGGGGCGAATATGGCTACACCTTC. The chain couples TRBV11-2 to TRBJ1-2; perhaps TRBD1 as D (5 bases). The CDR3 length is 16 residues. Germline values: CDR1 SGHAT, CDR2 FQNNGV. Deletions cut 5 bases from V and 5 bases from J, with 21 bases between.

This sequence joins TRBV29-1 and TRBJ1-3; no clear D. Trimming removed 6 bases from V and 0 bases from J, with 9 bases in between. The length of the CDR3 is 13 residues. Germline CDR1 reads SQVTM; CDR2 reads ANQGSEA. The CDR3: CSVDTNSGNTIYF. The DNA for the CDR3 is TGCAGCGTCGACACCAACTCTGGAAACACCATATATTTT. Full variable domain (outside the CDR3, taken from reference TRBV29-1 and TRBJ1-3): SAVISQKPSRDICQRGTSLTIQCQVDSQVTMMFWYRQQPGQSLTLIATANQGSEATYESGFVIDKFPISRPNLTFSTLTVSNMSPEDSSIYLCSVDTNSGNTIYFGEGSWLTVV.

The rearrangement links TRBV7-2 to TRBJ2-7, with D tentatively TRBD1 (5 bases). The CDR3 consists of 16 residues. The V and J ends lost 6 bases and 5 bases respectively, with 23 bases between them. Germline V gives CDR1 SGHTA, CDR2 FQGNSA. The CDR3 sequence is CASSLPLRTRAHEQYF. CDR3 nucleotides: TGTGCCAGCAGTCTTCCTTTACGGACACGGGCTCACGAGCAGTACTTC.

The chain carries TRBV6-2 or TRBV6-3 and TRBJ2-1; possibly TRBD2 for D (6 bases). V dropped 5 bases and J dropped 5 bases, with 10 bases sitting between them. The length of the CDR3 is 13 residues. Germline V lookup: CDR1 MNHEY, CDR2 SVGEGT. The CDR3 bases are TGTGCCAGCAGTAATCCTAGCGACAATGAGCAGTTCTTC. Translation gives CASSNPSDNEQFF.

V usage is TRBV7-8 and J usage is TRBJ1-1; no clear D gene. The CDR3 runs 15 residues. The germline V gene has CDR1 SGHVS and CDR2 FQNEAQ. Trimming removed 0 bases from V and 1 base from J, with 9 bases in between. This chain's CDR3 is CASSLAYGSNTEAFF. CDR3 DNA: TGTGCCAGCAGCTTAGCGTACGGGTCGAACACTGAAGCTTTCTTT.

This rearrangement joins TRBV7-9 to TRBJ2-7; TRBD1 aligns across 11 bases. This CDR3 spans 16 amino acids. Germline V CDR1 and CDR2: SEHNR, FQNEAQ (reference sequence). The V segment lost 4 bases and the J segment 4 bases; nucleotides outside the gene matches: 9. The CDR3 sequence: CASSSADRGRRYEQYF. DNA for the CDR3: TGTGCCAGCAGCTCCGCGGACAGGGGGCGCCGGTACGAGCAGTACTTC.

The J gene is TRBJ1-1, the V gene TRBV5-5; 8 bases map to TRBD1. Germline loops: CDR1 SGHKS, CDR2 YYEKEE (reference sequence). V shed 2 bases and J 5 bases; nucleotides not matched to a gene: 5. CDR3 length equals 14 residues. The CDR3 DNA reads TGTGCCAGCAGCTTTTTGGACAGGGAGACTGAAGCTTTCTTT. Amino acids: CASSFLDRETEAFF.

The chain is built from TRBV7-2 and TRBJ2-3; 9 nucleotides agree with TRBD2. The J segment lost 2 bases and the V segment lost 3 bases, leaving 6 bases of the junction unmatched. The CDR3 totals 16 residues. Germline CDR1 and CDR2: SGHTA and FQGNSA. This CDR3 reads CASSFRLAAITDTQYF. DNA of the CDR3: TGTGCCAGCAGCTTTCGACTAGCGGCGATCACAGATACGCAGTATTTT.

CDR3 in amino acids: CASSLRQGVNQPQHF. In nucleotides, the CDR3 is TGTGCCAGCAGCTTAAGGCAGGGCGTTAATCAGCCCCAGCATTTT. The chain couples TRBV7-2 to TRBJ1-5, with D possibly TRBD1 on 5 matching bases. Germline V lookup: CDR1 SGHTA, CDR2 FQGNSA. The germline V and J ends were trimmed by 2 bases and 4 bases, with 12 bases remaining between them. The CDR3 spans 15 residues.

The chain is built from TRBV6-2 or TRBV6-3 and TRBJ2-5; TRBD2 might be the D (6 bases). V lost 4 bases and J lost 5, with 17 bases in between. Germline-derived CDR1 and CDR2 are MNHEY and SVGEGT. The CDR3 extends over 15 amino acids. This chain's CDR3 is CASSLGLGVAETQYF. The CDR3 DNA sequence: TGTGCCAGCAGTTTGGGACTGGGCGTGGCGGAGACCCAGTACTTC.

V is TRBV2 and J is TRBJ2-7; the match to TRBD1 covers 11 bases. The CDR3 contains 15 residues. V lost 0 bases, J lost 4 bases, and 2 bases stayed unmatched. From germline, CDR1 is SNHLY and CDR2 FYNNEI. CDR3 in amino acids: CASSEAGQGGYEQYF. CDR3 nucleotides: TGTGCCAGCAGTGAAGCGGGACAGGGGGGGTACGAGCAGTACTTC.

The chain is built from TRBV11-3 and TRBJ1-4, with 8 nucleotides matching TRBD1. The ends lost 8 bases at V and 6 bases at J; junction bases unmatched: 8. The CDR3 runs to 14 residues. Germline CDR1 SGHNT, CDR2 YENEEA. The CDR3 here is CASGLGTGDEKLFF. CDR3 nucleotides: TGTGCCAGCGGCCTCGGGACAGGCGATGAAAAACTGTTTTTT. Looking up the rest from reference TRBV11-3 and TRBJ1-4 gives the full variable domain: EAGVVQSPRYKIIEKKQPVAFWCNPISGHNTLYWYLQNLGQGPELLIRYENEEAVDDSQLPKDRFSAERLKGVDSTLKIQPAELGDSAVYLCASGLGTGDEKLFFGSGTQLSVL.

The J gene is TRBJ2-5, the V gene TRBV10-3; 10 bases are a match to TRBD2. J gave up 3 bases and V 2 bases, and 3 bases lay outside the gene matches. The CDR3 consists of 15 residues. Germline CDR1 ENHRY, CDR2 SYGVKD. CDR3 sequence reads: CAISEASGGKETQYF. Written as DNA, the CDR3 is TGTGCCATCAGTGAGGCTAGCGGGGGAAAAGAGACCCAGTACTTC.